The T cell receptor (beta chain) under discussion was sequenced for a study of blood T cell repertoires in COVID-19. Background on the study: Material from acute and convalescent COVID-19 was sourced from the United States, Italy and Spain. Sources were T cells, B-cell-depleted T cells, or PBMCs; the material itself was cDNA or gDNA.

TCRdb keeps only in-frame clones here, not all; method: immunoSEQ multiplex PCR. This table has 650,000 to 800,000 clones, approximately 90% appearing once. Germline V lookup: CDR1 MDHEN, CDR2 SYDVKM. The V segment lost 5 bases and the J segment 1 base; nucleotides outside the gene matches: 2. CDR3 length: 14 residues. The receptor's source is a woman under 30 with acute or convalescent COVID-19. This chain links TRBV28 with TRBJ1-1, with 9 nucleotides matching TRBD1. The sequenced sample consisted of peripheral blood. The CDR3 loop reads CASSQGQGNTEAFF. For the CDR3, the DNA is TGTGCCAGCAGTCAGGGACAGGGGAACACTGAAGCTTTCTTT.